This TCR beta chain was retrieved from a study of response to subunit inactivated influenza vaccine. Germline CDR1 reads SGDLS; CDR2 reads YYNGEE. Trimming shortened V by 0 bases and J by 4 bases, and 4 bases separated the two germline ends. The CDR3 has 12 residues. Overall study results and limits: Authors suggested few new T cells are recruited by each seasonal influenza vaccination.

A single record per CDR3 protein comes from TCRdb applying MiXCR to the RT-PCR reads. Here the sample spans more than 600,000 distinct CDR3 sequences, 18% being singletons. On this clonotype itself: No antigen is known for it.

The sequence was collected from a man aged 50 or older who received an inactivated influenza vaccine. The chain employs TRBV9 and TRBJ1-2, with D unclear. The material sequenced was PBMCs from blood, taken more than 4 days after vaccination. The CDR3 DNA is TGTGCCAGCAGCGTAGATAGCTATGGCTACACCTTC. It yields the protein CASSVDSYGYTF.